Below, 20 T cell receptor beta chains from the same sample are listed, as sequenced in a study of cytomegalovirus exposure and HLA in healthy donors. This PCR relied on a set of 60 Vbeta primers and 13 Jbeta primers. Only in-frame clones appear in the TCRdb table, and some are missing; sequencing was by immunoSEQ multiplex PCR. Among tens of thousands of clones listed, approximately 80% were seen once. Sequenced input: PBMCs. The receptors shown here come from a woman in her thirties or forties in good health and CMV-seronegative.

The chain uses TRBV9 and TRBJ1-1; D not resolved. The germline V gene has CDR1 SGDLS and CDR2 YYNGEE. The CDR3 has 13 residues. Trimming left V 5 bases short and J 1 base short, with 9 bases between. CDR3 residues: CASSSPWNTEAFF. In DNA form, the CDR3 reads TGTGCCAGCAGTTCCCCTTGGAACACTGAAGCTTTCTTT.

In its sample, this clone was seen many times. CDR3 DNA sequence: TGCGCCAGCAGCTACCCGGGACAGGGGGCCCCTGAAGCTTTCTTT. As protein: CASSYPGQGAPEAFF. J is TRBJ1-1 and V is TRBV5-1; TRBD1 agrees at 12 bases. CDR3 length: 15 residues. Trimming took 3 bases from V and 6 from J; bases not matched to a gene: 6. Germline V gene sequence: CDR1 SGHRS, CDR2 YFSETQ. The full variable domain, in which reference TRBV5-1 and TRBJ1-1 provide the parts outside the CDR3, is KAGVTQTPRYLIKTRGQQVTLSCSPISGHRSVSWYQQTPGQGLQFLFEYFSETQRNKGNFPGRFSGRQFSNSRSEMNVSTLELGDSALYLCASSYPGQGAPEAFFGQGTRLTVV.

The CDR3 loop is CATSRDFGSGNTIYF. CDR3 in DNA: TGTGCCACCAGCAGAGATTTCGGCTCTGGAAACACCATATATTTT. The chain recombines TRBV15 with TRBJ1-3, with no clear D. The germline V and J ends were trimmed by 0 bases and 0 bases, with 6 bases remaining between them. The germline CDR1 and CDR2 sequences are LNHNV and YYDKDF (reference sequence). The CDR3 totals 15 residues. Full variable domain (rest looked up from reference TRBV15 and TRBJ1-3): DAMVIQNPRYQVTQFGKPVTLSCSQTLNHNVMYWYQQKSSQAPKLLFHYYDKDFNNEADTPDNFQSRRPNTSFCFLDIRSPGLGDTAMYLCATSRDFGSGNTIYFGEGSWLTVV.

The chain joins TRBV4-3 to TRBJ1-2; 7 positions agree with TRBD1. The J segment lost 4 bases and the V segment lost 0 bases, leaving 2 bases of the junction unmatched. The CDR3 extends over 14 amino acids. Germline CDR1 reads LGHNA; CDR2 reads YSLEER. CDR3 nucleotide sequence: TGCGCCAGCAGCCAAGAGGGGGACAGCTATGGCTACACCTTC. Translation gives CASSQEGDSYGYTF.

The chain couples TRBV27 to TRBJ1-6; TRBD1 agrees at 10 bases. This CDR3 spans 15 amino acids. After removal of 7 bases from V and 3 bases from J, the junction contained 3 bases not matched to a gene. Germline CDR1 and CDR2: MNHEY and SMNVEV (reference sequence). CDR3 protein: CASTRTGGYNSPLHF. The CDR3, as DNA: TGTGCCAGCACCCGGACAGGGGGCTATAATTCACCCCTCCACTTT.

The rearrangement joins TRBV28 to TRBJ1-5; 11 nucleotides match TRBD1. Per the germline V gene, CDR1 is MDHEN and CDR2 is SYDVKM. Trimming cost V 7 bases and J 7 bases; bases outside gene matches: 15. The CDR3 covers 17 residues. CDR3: CASIPTRPGQGGQPQHF. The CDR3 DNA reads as TGTGCCAGCATCCCTACTCGACCGGGACAGGGGGGACAGCCCCAGCATTTT.

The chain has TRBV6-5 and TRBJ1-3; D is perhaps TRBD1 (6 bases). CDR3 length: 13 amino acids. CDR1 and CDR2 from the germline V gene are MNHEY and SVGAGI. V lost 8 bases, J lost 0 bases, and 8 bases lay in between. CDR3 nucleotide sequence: TGTGCCAGCGGACAGATCTCTGGAAACACCATATATTTT. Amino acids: CASGQISGNTIYF.

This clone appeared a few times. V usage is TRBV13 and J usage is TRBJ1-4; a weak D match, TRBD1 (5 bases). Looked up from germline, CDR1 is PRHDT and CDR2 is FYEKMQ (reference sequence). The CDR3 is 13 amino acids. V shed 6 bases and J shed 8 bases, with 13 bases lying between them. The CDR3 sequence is CASSWPQEEKLFF. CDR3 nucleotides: TGTGCCAGCAGTTGGCCACAGGAGGAAAAACTGTTTTTT.

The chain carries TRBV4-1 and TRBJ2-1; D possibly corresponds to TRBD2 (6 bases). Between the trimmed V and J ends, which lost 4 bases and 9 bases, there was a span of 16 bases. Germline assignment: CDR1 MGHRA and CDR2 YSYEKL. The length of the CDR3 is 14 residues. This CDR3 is CASSPSGPFSEQFF. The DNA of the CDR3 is TGCGCCAGCAGCCCAAGCGGGCCGTTTAGTGAGCAGTTCTTC.

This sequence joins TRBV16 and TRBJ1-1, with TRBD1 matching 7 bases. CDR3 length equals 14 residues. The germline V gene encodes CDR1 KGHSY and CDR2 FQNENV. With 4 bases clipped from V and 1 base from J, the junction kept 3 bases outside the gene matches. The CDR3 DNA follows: TGTGCCAGCAGCCCCCGGACAGGGAACACTGAAGCTTTCTTT. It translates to CASSPRTGNTEAFF.

CDR3: CASSSRGPNRGVGTDTQYF. The CDR3 DNA reads as TGTGCCAGCAGCTCCAGAGGCCCTAATCGGGGGGTCGGGACAGATACGCAGTATTTT. The V and J genes are TRBV7-9 and TRBJ2-3, with 7 nucleotides matching TRBD2. Per germline, CDR1 SEHNR and CDR2 FQNEAQ (reference sequence). CDR3 length: 19 amino acids. J gave up 3 bases and V 4 bases, and 19 bases lay outside the gene matches.

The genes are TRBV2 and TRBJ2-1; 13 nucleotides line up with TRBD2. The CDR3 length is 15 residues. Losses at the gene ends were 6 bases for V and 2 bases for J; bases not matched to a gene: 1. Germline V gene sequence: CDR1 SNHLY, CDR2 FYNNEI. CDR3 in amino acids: CASRLAGGAYNEQFF. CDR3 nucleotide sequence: TGTGCCAGCAGACTAGCGGGAGGGGCCTACAATGAGCAGTTCTTC.

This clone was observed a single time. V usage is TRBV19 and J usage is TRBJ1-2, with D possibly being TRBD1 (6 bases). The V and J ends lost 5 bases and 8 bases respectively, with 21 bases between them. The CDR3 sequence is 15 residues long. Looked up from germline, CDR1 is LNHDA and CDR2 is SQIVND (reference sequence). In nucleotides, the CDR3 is TGTGCCAGTAGTTCATCTACAGGGTCGACCAACGGCTACACCTTC. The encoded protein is CASSSSTGSTNGYTF. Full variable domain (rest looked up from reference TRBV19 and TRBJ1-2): DGGITQSPKYLFRKEGQNVTLSCEQNLNHDAMYWYRQDPGQGLRLIYYSQIVNDFQKGDIAEGYSVSREKKESFPLTVTSAQKNPTAFYLCASSSSTGSTNGYTFGSGTRLTVV.

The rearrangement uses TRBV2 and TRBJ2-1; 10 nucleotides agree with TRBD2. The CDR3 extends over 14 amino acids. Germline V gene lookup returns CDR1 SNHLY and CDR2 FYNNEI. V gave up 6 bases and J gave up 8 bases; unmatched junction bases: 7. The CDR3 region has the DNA TGTGCCAGCAGGGAAAGCGGGGGGGGACATGAGCAGTTCTTC. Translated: CASRESGGGHEQFF.

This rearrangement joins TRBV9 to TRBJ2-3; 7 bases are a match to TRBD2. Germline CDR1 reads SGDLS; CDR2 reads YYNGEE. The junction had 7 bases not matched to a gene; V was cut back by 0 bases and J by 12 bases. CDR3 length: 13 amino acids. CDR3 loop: CASSVAGLAVQYF. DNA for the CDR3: TGTGCCAGCAGCGTAGCAGGGCTAGCGGTTCAGTATTTT.

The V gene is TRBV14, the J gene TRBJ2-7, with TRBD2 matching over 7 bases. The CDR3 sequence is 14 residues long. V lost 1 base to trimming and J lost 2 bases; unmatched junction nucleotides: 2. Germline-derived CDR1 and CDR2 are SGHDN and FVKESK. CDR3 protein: CASSQVAGTYEQYF. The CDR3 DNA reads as TGTGCCAGCAGCCAAGTAGCGGGTACCTACGAGCAGTACTTC.

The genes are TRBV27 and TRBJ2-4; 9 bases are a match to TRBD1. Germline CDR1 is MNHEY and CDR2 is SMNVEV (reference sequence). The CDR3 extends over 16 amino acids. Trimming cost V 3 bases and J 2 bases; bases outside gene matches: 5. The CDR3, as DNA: TGTGCCAGCAGTTTTGGGGGGACAGGGACCAAAAACATTCAGTACTTC. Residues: CASSFGGTGTKNIQYF.

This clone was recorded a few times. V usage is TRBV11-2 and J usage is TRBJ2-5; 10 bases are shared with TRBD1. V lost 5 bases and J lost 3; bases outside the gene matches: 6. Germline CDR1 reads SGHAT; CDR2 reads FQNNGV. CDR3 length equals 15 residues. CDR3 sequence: CASSPRTGGEETQYF. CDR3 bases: TGTGCCAGCAGCCCCAGGACAGGGGGGGAAGAGACCCAGTACTTC.

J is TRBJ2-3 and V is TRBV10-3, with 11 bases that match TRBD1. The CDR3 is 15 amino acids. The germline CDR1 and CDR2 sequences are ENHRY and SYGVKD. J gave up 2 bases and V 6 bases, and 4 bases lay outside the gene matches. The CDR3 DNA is TGTGCCATCAGGGGGGACAGGGGGGCCACAGATACGCAGTATTTT. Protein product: CAIRGDRGATDTQYF.

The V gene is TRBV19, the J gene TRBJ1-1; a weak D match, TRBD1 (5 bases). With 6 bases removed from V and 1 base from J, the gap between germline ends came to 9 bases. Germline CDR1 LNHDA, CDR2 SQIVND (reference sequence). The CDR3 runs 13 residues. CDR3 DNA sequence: TGTGCCAGTAGCCTCGGGGGGAACACTGAAGCTTTCTTT. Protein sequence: CASSLGGNTEAFF.